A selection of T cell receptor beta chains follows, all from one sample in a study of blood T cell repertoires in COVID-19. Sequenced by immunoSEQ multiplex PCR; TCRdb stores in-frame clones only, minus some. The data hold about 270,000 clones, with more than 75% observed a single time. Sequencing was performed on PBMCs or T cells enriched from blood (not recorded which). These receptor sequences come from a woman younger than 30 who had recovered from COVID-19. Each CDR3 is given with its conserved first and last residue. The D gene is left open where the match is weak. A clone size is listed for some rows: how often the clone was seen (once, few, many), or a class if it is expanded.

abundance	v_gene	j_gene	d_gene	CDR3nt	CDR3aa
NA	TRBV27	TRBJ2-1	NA	TGTGCCAGCAGTTTCAGACTGGTCTACAATGAGCAGTTCTTC	CASSFRLVYNEQFF
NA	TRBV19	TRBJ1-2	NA	TGTGCCAGTAGTCCAGCTAACTATGGCTACACCTTC	CASSPANYGYTF
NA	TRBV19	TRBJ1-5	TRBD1	TGTGCCAGTAAAGACAGGGGGAATCAGCCCCAGCATTTT	CASKDRGNQPQHF
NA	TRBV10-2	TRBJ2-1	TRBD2	TGCGCCAGCAGTGAGGATCCGCTAGCGGGGTGGAATGAGCAGTTCTTC	CASSEDPLAGWNEQFF
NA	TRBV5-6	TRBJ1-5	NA	TGTGCCAGCAGCTTCGTGTCGGAGGAGCCCCAGCATTTT	CASSFVSEEPQHF
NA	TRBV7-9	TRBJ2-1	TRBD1	TGTGCCAGCAGCCGACCGGGACAGAGGTACAATGAGCAGTTCTTC	CASSRPGQRYNEQFF
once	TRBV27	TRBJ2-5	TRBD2	TGTGCCAGCAGTTCCATCTACGTAGCGGGAGGGGGAGAGACCCAGTACTTC	CASSSIYVAGGGETQYF
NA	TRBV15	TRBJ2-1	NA	TGTGCCACCGTGCGGTCAGACTACAATGAGCAGTTCTTC	CATVRSDYNEQFF
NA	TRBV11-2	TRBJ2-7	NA	TGTGCCAGCAGCTTCGGGACTTTCGACGAGCAGTACTTC	CASSFGTFDEQYF
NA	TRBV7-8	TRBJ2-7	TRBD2	TGTGCCAGCAGCTTATTCCTAACTAGCGGGAGCCACGAGCAGTACTTC	CASSLFLTSGSHEQYF
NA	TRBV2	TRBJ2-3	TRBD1	TGTGCCAGCAGTGAAGTGGGACAGGGGGCATATACGCAGTATTTT	CASSEVGQGAYTQYF
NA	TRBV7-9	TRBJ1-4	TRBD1	TGTGCCAGCAGAGGACAGGAGACTATCGAAAAACTGTTTTTT	CASRGQETIEKLFF
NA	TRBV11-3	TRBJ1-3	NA	TGTGCCAGCAGCCTCACTTCACAGGGCTTGTCTGGAAACACCATATATTTT	CASSLTSQGLSGNTIYF
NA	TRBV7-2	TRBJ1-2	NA	TGTGCCAGCAGCTTAGACTGGCAGGCCTCTTCCACCTTC	CASSLDWQASSTF
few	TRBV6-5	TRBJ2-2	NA	TGTGCCAGCAGTTACTCGAGAAGGGGGAACACCGGGGAGCTGTTTTTT	CASSYSRRGNTGELFF
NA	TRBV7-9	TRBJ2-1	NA	TGTGCCAGCAAGCTGACTCTTAATGAGCAGTTCTTC	CASKLTLNEQFF
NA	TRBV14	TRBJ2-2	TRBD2	TGTGCCAGCAGCCGCGGGGGGGCGAACACCGGGGAGCTGTTTTTT	CASSRGGANTGELFF
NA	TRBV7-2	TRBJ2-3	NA	TGTGCCAGCAGCTTAATCCCCTTGAGGCAGTCCACAGATACGCAGTATTTT	CASSLIPLRQSTDTQYF
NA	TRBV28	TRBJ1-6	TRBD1	TGTGCCAGCAGTGCTCGACAGGGGGCGAATTCACCCCTCCACTTT	CASSARQGANSPLHF
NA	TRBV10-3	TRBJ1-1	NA	TGTGCCTCCCAACTAGGGCAGGGGATGAACACTGAAGCTTTCTTT	CASQLGQGMNTEAFF
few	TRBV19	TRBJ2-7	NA	TGTGCCAGTAGTATAGATAATGGGCTTAGCTCCTACGAGCAGTACTTC	CASSIDNGLSSYEQYF
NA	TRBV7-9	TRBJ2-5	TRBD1	TGTGCCAGCAGCTTAGCGCTAGGGACAGGGTTTCAAGAGACCCAGTACTTC	CASSLALGTGFQETQYF
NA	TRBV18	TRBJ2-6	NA	TGTGCCAGCTCACAACCTCGGGTTATATCCGGGGCCAACGTCCTGACTTTC	CASSQPRVISGANVLTF
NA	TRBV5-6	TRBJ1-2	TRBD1	TGTGCCAGCAGCCCTTTAACAGGGGCCAACTATGGCTACACCTTC	CASSPLTGANYGYTF
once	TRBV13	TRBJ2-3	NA	TGTGCCAGCAGTTTCGGACAGTTCGGGGATACGCAGTATTTT	CASSFGQFGDTQYF
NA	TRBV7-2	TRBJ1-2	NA	TGTGCCAGCAGCCGCACAGGGAACTATGGCTACACCTTC	CASSRTGNYGYTF
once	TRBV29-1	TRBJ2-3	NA	TGCAGCCTAAGCCTGAGCACAGATACGCAGTATTTT	CSLSLSTDTQYF
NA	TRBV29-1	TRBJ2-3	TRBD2	TGCAGCGTTCGCGGGAGGGCCTTCGATACGCAGTATTTT	CSVRGRAFDTQYF
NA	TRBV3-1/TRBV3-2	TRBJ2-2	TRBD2	TGTGCCAGCAGCCAAGATCAGGTAGCGGGGGCGAACACCGGGGAGCTGTTTTTT	CASSQDQVAGANTGELFF
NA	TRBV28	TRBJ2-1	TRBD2	TGTGCCAGCAGTTTATGGGGGACTAGCGGGAGGGCCATTAATGAGCAGTTCTTC	CASSLWGTSGRAINEQFF
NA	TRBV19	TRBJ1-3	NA	TGTGCCAGTAGTATAGCAGCGCACTCTGGAAACACCATATATTTT	CASSIAAHSGNTIYF
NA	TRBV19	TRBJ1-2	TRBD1	TGTGCCAGTAGTACCACGACAGGGACTGGCTACACCTTC	CASSTTTGTGYTF
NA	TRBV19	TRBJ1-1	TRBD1	TGTGCCAGTAGTCCCCGAACAGGGGGCGCGCCCACTGAAGCTTTCTTT	CASSPRTGGAPTEAFF
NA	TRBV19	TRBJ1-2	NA	TGTGCCAGTAGTACTCTTCGGGACTCTGGCTACACCTTC	CASSTLRDSGYTF